This T cell receptor (beta chain) originates from a study of T cell changes during pregnancy in multiple sclerosis. The trim removed 0 bases at V and 8 bases at J, leaving 5 bases unmatched. The CDR3 sequence is 13 residues long. Germline assignment: CDR1 GTSNPN and CDR2 SVGIG (reference sequence). TCRdb's table, derived via immunoSEQ multiplex PCR, lists solely in-frame clones and lacks some. The sample yields 90,000 to 120,000 clones, less than 95% seen once. This clonotype was obtained from a female donor in good health, enrolled as a control in a pregnancy study. This specimen consisted of peripheral blood, obtained in the third trimester of pregnancy. This sequence joins TRBV30 and TRBJ1-2, with 8 positions matching TRBD1. The CDR3 DNA sequence: TGTGCCTGGAGTGTGACAGGGGCGGAGGGCTACACCTTC. The encoded protein is CAWSVTGAEGYTF.